This section outlines one T cell receptor (beta chain) sequence together with its context. Its target antigen remains unknown. Base qualities are not provided; no much larger clone lies one nucleotide away. CDR1 LNHNV and CDR2 YYDKDF were looked up in the germline V gene (reference sequence). The V and J ends are trimmed by 2 bases and 4 bases, leaving 11 bases between them. From the cysteine up to the phenylalanine, the CDR3 has a length of 14 residues. Just the 42-base CDR3 DNA is kept, in frame starting at base 1. The trial excluded patients who had a history of autoimmune disease or were on systemic immunosuppression. Peripheral blood for TCR sequencing was collected from all dose cohorts at baseline, on cycle 4 day 1, and on cycle 7 day 1. Samples were obtained from an open-label, multicenter, first-in-human phase I dose-escalation trial of ivuxolimab. Adults with locally advanced or metastatic melanoma, renal cell, hepatocellular, or head and neck squamous cell carcinoma were enrolled in the trial. Before TCR sequencing, CD4+ T cells and CD8+ T cells from peripheral blood were sorted into separate populations.

The data derive from a study of OX40 agonist ivuxolimab in advanced cancers. Background for the entire study: Ivuxolimab was an agonistic, fully human IgG2 monoclonal antibody directed against OX40 (CD134), a costimulatory receptor. Intravenous ivuxolimab was administered to patients every 2 weeks at six dose levels: 0.01, 0.1, 0.3, 1.5, 3 and 10 mg/kg. Among the roughly 50 dose-escalation patients, around 20 had hepatocellular carcinoma, 15 or so melanoma, 9 renal cell carcinoma and 9 head and neck cancer. In the dose-escalation cohort, 75% to 85% of patients were male, and the mean age was 60 years with a range of roughly 20 to 79. Prior anti-PD-1, anti-PD-L1 or anti-CTLA-4 therapy was permitted, and checkpoint inhibitors had been received by less than 45% of dose-escalation patients. Three dose-escalation patients achieved partial responses, one with hepatocellular carcinoma and two with cutaneous melanoma. Peripheral TCRbeta sequencing was intended to test whether TCR sequence diversity was altered and clonal T-cell expansion was caused by ivuxolimab. The paper describes the monotherapy dose-escalation part (N of about 57 patients) of the phase I trial of ivuxolimab. Points the paper makes about the study in general: The antigen specificity of the peripheral T cells that underwent clonal expansion was not determined. At doses of 0.1 to 3.0 mg/kg, clonal expansion of both CD4+ and CD8+ blood T cells was observed from baseline to week 6. After ivuxolimab, expanded clones were on average more numerous among CD8+ T cells than among CD4+ T cells. Partial responders in the 0.1-3.0 mg/kg groups had among the lowest normalized peripheral clonal expansion, especially among CD8+ T cells. Low levels of normalized T-cell clonal expansion were also shown by some nonresponding patients.

Genomic DNA was extracted from sorted cells for sequencing of the TCRbeta CDR3 region. The immunoSEQ Assay was used to sequence the TCRbeta CDR3 regions. TCRdb took over this immuneACCESS table, retaining in-frame rearrangements with V and J assigned. Such tables are incomplete; in checked studies, under half of the missing clones stem from an unresolved V gene, and the remainder is unexplained. This sample gives about 48,000 clones in total; roughly 88% of them show up just once. The leading ten clones occupy more than 55% of the sample. The sample in question was CD4+ or CD8+ T cells sorted from blood, obtained in a trial of the OX40 agonist ivuxolimab. This TCR came from an adult with an advanced solid tumor such as melanoma, head and neck, liver or kidney cancer. Here the chain combines TRBV15 and TRBJ2-5; too little of a D gene remains to name it. The DNA reads TGTGCCACCAGCAGAACTCCCCTGGGAGAGACCCAGTACTTC. Protein translation: CATSRTPLGETQYF.